The TCR beta chain described here comes from a study of blood T cell repertoires in COVID-19. Per the germline V gene, CDR1 is SGHAT and CDR2 is FQNNGV. V was pared by 0 bases and J by 7 bases, with 18 bases between. CDR3 size: 16 residues. The table came from immunoSEQ multiplex PCR; TCRdb's copy has only in-frame clones and leaves some out. The sample contains some 120,000 clones, around 82% of which appear only once. This clone has more than one count but fewer than ten. V is TRBV11-2 and J is TRBJ2-5; tentative D call: TRBD1 (5 bases). This TCR derives from a woman in her 30s who had recovered from COVID-19. Sequencing was carried out using peripheral blood. The CDR3 bases are TGTGCCAGCAGCTTAGATCTCAGAGGCCAAAGGGGGACCCAGTACTTC. This sequence encodes CASSLDLRGQRGTQYF.